This passage covers 27 T cell receptor beta chains from one sample sequenced in a study of shared clonotypes between healthy human individuals. Assay: immunoSEQ multiplex PCR; the TCRdb copy retains only in-frame clones and omits some. The table shows 2 million to 2.5 million clones, with about 94% occurring only once. Sequenced sample: naive CD4+ T cells sorted from blood. Subset reported: CD45RA+ positively selected. The receptors were gathered from a man aged 18 to 35 in good health.

V usage is TRBV6-5 and J usage is TRBJ2-3; D is unclear. Germline V gives CDR1 MNHEY, CDR2 SVGAGI. V was pared by 5 bases and J by 0 bases, with 12 bases between. The CDR3 length is 15 residues. The CDR3 DNA is TGTGCCAGCAGTGCACAGACGACTAGCACAGATACGCAGTATTTT. It yields the protein CASSAQTTSTDTQYF.

The chain recombines TRBV28 with TRBJ1-4; no firm D call. The CDR3 has 14 residues. V was clipped by 3 bases and J by 8 bases, with 13 bases between them. Germline CDR1 reads MDHEN; CDR2 reads SYDVKM. The CDR3 loop is CASSFGESGEKLFF. The CDR3 coding sequence is TGTGCCAGCAGTTTTGGAGAGAGCGGCGAAAAACTGTTTTTT.

This rearrangement joins TRBV5-6 to TRBJ2-2; D is possibly TRBD1 (5 bases). The CDR3 is 15 residues long. Germline V lookup: CDR1 SGHDT, CDR2 YYEEEE. With 1 base removed from V and 2 bases from J, the gap between germline ends came to 9 bases. The CDR3 DNA is TGTGCCAGCAGCTTGATACAGGACAACACCGGGGAGCTGTTTTTT. As protein: CASSLIQDNTGELFF.

Regarding this clone: Other DNA sequences within the sample encode an identical CDR3. The V and J genes are TRBV18 and TRBJ2-7; 7 bases match TRBD1. The length of the CDR3 is 15 residues. CDR1 is KGHSH, CDR2 LQKENI, per germline. V lost 6 bases and J lost 1; bases outside the gene matches: 9. CDR3 sequence reads: CASSPRQGVSYEQYF. The CDR3 DNA is TGTGCCAGCTCCCCTCGACAGGGAGTATCCTACGAGCAGTACTTC. Full variable domain (outside the CDR3, taken from reference TRBV18 and TRBJ2-7): NAGVMQNPRHLVRRRGQEARLRCSPMKGHSHVYWYRQLPEEGLKFMVYLQKENIIDESGMPKERFSAEFPKEGPSILRIQQVVRGDSAAYFCASSPRQGVSYEQYFGPGTRLTVT.

The chain is built from TRBV5-4 and TRBJ2-3; 12 bases are a match to TRBD2. The CDR3 is made up of 17 amino acids. In germline, CDR1 is SGHNT, CDR2 YYREEE (reference sequence). V gave up 4 bases and J gave up 1 base; unmatched junction bases: 7. CDR3 nucleotide sequence: TGTGCCAGCAGCCGGACTAGCGGGGTGGGGGGCACAGATACGCAGTATTTT. This translates into CASSRTSGVGGTDTQYF.

The genes are TRBV30 and TRBJ1-1; maybe TRBD1 (5 bases). Germline V CDR1 and CDR2: GTSNPN, SVGIG (reference sequence). CDR3 size: 14 residues. With 3 bases removed from V and 0 bases from J, the gap between germline ends came to 11 bases. For the CDR3, the DNA is TGTGCCTGGAGGAGGGGCGGGATGAACACTGAAGCTTTCTTT. Amino acids: CAWRRGGMNTEAFF.

This clone was detected once. This chain uses TRBV5-6 with TRBJ1-1, with 7 bases identical to TRBD1. Unmatched junction bases numbered 6, after V lost 4 bases and J lost 0 bases. This CDR3 contains 15 residues. Germline CDR1 and CDR2: SGHDT and YYEEEE. The DNA of the CDR3 is TGTGCCAGCAGCACCACCGGGACAGTGAACACTGAAGCTTTCTTT. Its translation: CASSTTGTVNTEAFF.

The rearrangement joins TRBV27 to TRBJ2-1; maybe TRBD2 (6 bases). The V gene lost 3 bases and the J gene lost 0 bases, with 18 bases spanning the gap. This CDR3 is 18 amino acids long. Germline values: CDR1 MNHEY, CDR2 SMNVEV (reference sequence). The CDR3 region is CASSFPGTLPSSYNEQFF. DNA of the CDR3: TGTGCCAGCAGTTTCCCCGGGACTCTCCCCTCCTCCTACAATGAGCAGTTCTTC.

The CDR3 here is CASSSRDAGNEQYF. The CDR3 nucleotides read TGTGCCAGCAGCTCCCGGGACGCCGGTAACGAGCAGTACTTC. The chain couples TRBV7-2 to TRBJ2-7; the D gene could be TRBD1 or TRBD2 (5 bases each). Germline assignment: CDR1 SGHTA and CDR2 FQGNSA. The CDR3 covers 14 residues. Trimming shortened V by 4 bases and J by 5 bases, and 15 bases separated the two germline ends.

This chain connects TRBV4-1 to TRBJ2-3, with D uncertain. Germline V gene sequence: CDR1 MGHRA, CDR2 YSYEKL. V was shortened by 0 bases and J by 9 bases, with 7 bases between the two germline ends. This CDR3 is built from 12 residues. This chain's CDR3 is CASSQEGRTQYF. DNA for the CDR3: TGCGCCAGCAGCCAAGAGGGCCGAACGCAGTATTTT.

The chain combines TRBV5-6 with TRBJ1-4; D possibly corresponds to TRBD1 (5 bases). The CDR3 extends over 15 amino acids. Germline CDR1 reads SGHDT; CDR2 reads YYEEEE. Trimming removed 0 bases at V and 7 bases at J, with 13 bases between. Here the CDR3 reads CASSLGSGLREKLFF. CDR3 nucleotide sequence: TGTGCCAGCAGCTTGGGATCAGGGCTTCGTGAAAAACTGTTTTTT.

The V and J genes are TRBV2 and TRBJ2-2, with D possibly being TRBD2 (6 bases). CDR1 SNHLY and CDR2 FYNNEI come from the germline V gene. There are 16 residues in the CDR3. Trimming cost V 5 bases and J 3 bases, with 16 bases left between them. This CDR3 is CASSRLVLLDTGELFF. CDR3 coding DNA: TGTGCCAGCAGTAGACTAGTCCTACTAGACACCGGGGAGCTGTTTTTT.

The chain has TRBV6-5 and TRBJ1-1; the D gene is possibly TRBD1 (6 bases). The CDR3 loop spans 13 amino acids. Germline assignment: CDR1 MNHEY and CDR2 SVGAGI. V lost 5 bases and J 5 bases, leaving 12 bases between the germline ends. The CDR3 DNA reads TGTGCCAGCAGTAACAGGGAGATGACTGAAGCTTTCTTT. It yields the protein CASSNREMTEAFF.

V is TRBV30 and J is TRBJ2-7, with 12 bases fitting TRBD2. The CDR3 runs 15 residues. Germline V CDR1 and CDR2: GTSNPN, SVGIG (reference sequence). Unmatched junction bases numbered 5, after V lost 5 bases and J lost 0 bases. CDR3 in amino acids: CAWGRLAGVSYEQYF. The DNA for the CDR3 is TGTGCCTGGGGCAGACTAGCGGGGGTCTCCTACGAGCAGTACTTC.

The V call is TRBV6-5, the J call TRBJ1-2; the D gene is possibly TRBD1 (5 bases). This CDR3 is 11 amino acids long. V was clipped by 11 bases and J by 11 bases, with 18 bases between them. In germline, CDR1 is MNHEY, CDR2 SVGAGI. The CDR3 region has the DNA TGTGCCGCAAGGGGTGGAGTTAGTTACACCTTC. This sequence encodes CAARGGVSYTF.

The V gene is TRBV27, the J gene TRBJ1-5, with a tentative D call TRBD1 (5 bases). The ends were cut back, 1 base at V and 0 bases at J, with 16 bases in the middle. The CDR3 covers 18 residues. Germline lookup yields CDR1 MNHEY and CDR2 SMNVEV (reference sequence). The CDR3 here is CASSLWGGGAYSNQPQHF. The CDR3 DNA is TGTGCCAGCAGTTTATGGGGCGGAGGGGCGTATAGCAATCAGCCCCAGCATTTT.

A single count supports this clone. The J gene is TRBJ2-4, the V gene TRBV6-6; D is ambiguous. The CDR3 totals 14 residues. Trimming stripped 8 bases from V and 1 base from J, with 12 bases between. The germline V gene has CDR1 MNHNY and CDR2 SVGAGI (reference sequence). The CDR3 loop is CASASGLAKNIQYF. The DNA of the CDR3 is TGTGCCAGCGCCTCCGGGTTGGCCAAAAACATTCAGTACTTC.

This chain connects TRBV28 to TRBJ2-6; D remains ambiguous. V lost 2 bases, J lost 2 bases, and 13 bases lay in between. From germline, CDR1 is MDHEN and CDR2 SYDVKM. The length of the CDR3 is 17 residues. The CDR3 bases are TGTGCCAGCAGTTTAAAACTCCGGGTGACTGGGGCCAACGTCCTGACTTTC. Amino acid sequence: CASSLKLRVTGANVLTF.

The J gene is TRBJ1-5, the V gene TRBV11-2; D gene ambiguous. V was shortened by 4 bases and J by 4 bases, with 14 bases between the two germline ends. CDR1 and CDR2 from the germline V gene are SGHAT and FQNNGV. This CDR3 has 15 residues. CDR3 coding DNA: TGTGCCAGCAGCTCGGACGGAGCCTATAATCAGCCCCAGCATTTT. This translates into CASSSDGAYNQPQHF.

This chain uses TRBV7-2 with TRBJ2-4; maybe TRBD2 (5 bases). V lost 5 bases and J 2 bases, leaving 16 bases between the germline ends. Looked up from germline, CDR1 is SGHTA and CDR2 is FQGNSA. The CDR3 sequence is 16 residues long. CDR3 loop: CASSPQRERTKNIQYF. CDR3 sequence (DNA): TGTGCCAGCAGCCCCCAGAGGGAGAGGACCAAAAACATTCAGTACTTC.

This chain uses TRBV21-1 with TRBJ2-7; the D call in the table, TRBD1, was not verified against the DNA. TRBV21-1 is termed a pseudogene. The CDR3 runs 18 residues. CDR3 DNA sequence: TGTGCCAGCAGCAATTTAGTGGACAGGGGGCCCCTTCCTCCCGAGCAGTACTTC. Translation gives CASSNLVDRGPLPPEQYF.

This chain links TRBV5-4 with TRBJ2-7; D might be TRBD1 or TRBD2, each matching 5 bases. CDR1 and CDR2 (germline): SGHNT, YYREEE (reference sequence). CDR3 size: 14 residues. V dropped 1 base and J dropped 6 bases, with 14 bases sitting between them. CDR3 sequence: CASSLPREGPEQYF. The CDR3 DNA reads TGTGCCAGCAGCTTGCCTCGTGAGGGGCCCGAGCAGTACTTC.

The V gene is TRBV10-3, the J gene TRBJ2-3, with D perhaps matching TRBD2 (5 bases). In germline, CDR1 is ENHRY, CDR2 SYGVKD. The V end was cut by 3 bases, the J end by 10 bases, with 20 bases between. The CDR3 spans 15 residues. As DNA, the CDR3 is TGTGCCATCAGTGAACCCCGGGGAGCGACCGAGGCGCAGTATTTT. Encoded protein: CAISEPRGATEAQYF.

The chain joins TRBV5-1 to TRBJ2-1; TRBD1 aligns across 9 bases. CDR1 is SGHRS, CDR2 YFSETQ, per germline. With V trimmed by 4 bases and J by 6 bases, 8 bases remained unmatched. This CDR3 region has 15 residues. The CDR3 nucleotides read TGCGCCAGCAGCCTAGGGACAGGGAGGTCCAATGAGCAGTTCTTC. Translated, it gives CASSLGTGRSNEQFF.

The chain employs TRBV5-1 and TRBJ2-3, with TRBD1 matching 9 bases. The junction had 7 bases not matched to a gene; V was cut back by 4 bases and J by 1 base. Looked up from germline, CDR1 is SGHRS and CDR2 is YFSETQ. The CDR3 extends over 16 amino acids. The CDR3 spells CASSPGQGTGTDTQYF. CDR3 DNA sequence: TGCGCCAGCAGCCCAGGACAGGGGACGGGCACAGATACGCAGTATTTT. The variable domain in full, completed from reference TRBV5-1 and TRBJ2-3, reads KAGVTQTPRYLIKTRGQQVTLSCSPISGHRSVSWYQQTPGQGLQFLFEYFSETQRNKGNFPGRFSGRQFSNSRSEMNVSTLELGDSALYLCASSPGQGTGTDTQYFGPGTRLTVL.

DNA of the CDR3: TGTGCCAGCAGCTCCAACACAGATACGCAGTATTTT. Translating it yields CASSSNTDTQYF. The chain combines TRBV5-8 with TRBJ2-3; no firm D call. V shed 3 bases and J shed 2 bases, with 4 bases lying between them. Germline CDR1 and CDR2: SGHTS and YDEGEE. The CDR3 is 12 residues long.

The chain carries TRBV28 and TRBJ1-3; TRBD1 is a possible D gene (5 bases). This CDR3 is built from 17 residues. V was shortened by 1 base and J by 0 bases, with 13 bases between the two germline ends. Germline-derived CDR1 and CDR2 are MDHEN and SYDVKM. The CDR3 bases are TGTGCCAGCAGTTTATTAAGGACACCGAGCTCTGGAAACACCATATATTTT. Amino acid sequence: CASSLLRTPSSGNTIYF.